This T cell receptor beta chain was identified in a study of T cells in Graves' hyperthyroidism and ophthalmopathy. RNA transcripts yielded amplified TCR beta CDR3 regions. The primer set for the first-round RT-PCR of the TCR CDR3 was HTBI. TCRdb reprocessed the multiplex PCR reads via MiXCR and lists one record per CDR3 protein. The table lists around 290,000 distinct CDR3 sequences, approximately 14% of them singletons. There are many counts of this clonotype. V was shortened by 6 bases and J by 3 bases, with 11 bases between the two germline ends. Germline CDR1 reads SNHLY; CDR2 reads FYNNEI. The length of the CDR3 is 13 residues.

The specimen sequenced was blood. V is TRBV2 and J is TRBJ1-1; D is perhaps TRBD1 (6 bases). The sequence was collected from a woman aged 40 to 50 with Graves' hyperthyroidism. CDR3 sequence (DNA): TGTGCCAGCAGCGCTCGACAGGACACTGAAGCTTTCTTT. Translated, it gives CASSARQDTEAFF.